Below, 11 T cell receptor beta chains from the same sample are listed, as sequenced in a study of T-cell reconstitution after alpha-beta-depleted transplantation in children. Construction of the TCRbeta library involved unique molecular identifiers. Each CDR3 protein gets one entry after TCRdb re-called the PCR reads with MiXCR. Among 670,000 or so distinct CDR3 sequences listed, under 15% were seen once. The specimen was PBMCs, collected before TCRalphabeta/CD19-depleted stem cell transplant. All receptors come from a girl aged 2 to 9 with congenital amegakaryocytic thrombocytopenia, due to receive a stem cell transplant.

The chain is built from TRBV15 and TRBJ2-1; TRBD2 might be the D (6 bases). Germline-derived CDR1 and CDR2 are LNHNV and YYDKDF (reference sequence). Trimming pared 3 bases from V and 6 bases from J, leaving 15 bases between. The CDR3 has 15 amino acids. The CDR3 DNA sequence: TGTGCCACCAGCAGGTCCTTGGGGGGAGTCAATGAGCAGTTCTTC. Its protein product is CATSRSLGGVNEQFF.

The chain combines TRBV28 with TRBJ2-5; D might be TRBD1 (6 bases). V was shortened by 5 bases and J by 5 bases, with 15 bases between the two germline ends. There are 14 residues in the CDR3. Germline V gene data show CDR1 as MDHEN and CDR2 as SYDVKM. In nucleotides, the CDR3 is TGTGCCAGCAGTGAAACAGGGCGAGGGGAGACCCAGTACTTC. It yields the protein CASSETGRGETQYF.

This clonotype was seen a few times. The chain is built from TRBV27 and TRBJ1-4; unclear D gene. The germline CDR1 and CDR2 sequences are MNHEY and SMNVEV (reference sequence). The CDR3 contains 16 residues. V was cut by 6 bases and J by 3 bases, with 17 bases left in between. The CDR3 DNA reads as TGTGCCAGCAGAAGTCGCGGGTCCGGGGCTAATGAAAAACTGTTTTTT. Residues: CASRSRGSGANEKLFF.

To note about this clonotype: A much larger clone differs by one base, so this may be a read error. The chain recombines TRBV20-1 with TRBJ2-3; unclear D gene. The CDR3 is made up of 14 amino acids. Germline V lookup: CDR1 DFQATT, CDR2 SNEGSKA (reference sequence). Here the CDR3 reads CSASRAQLTDTQCF. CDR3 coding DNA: TGCAGTGCTAGTAGGGCTCAACTCACAGATACGCAGTGTTTT.

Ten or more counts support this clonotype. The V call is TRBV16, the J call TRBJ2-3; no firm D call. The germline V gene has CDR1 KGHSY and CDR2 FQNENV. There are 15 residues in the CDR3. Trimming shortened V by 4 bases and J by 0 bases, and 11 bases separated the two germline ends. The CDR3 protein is CASSRTVTSTDTQYF. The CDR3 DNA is TGTGCCAGCAGCCGAACAGTCACTAGCACAGATACGCAGTATTTT.

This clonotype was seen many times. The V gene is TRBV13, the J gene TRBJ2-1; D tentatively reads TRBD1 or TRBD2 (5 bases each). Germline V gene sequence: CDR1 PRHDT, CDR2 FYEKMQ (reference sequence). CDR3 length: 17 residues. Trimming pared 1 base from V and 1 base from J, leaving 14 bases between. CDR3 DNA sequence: TGTGCCAGCAGCTTAGCTTTCGGGGCGAGGTCCTACAATGAGCAGTTCTTC. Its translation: CASSLAFGARSYNEQFF.

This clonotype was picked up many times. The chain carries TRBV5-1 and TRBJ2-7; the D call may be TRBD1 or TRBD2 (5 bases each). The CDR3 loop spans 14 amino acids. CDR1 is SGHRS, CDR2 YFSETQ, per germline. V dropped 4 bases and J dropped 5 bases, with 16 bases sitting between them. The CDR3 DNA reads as TGCGCCAGCAGCCAAGAACCAGGGAGCGACGAGCAGTACTTC. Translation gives CASSQEPGSDEQYF.

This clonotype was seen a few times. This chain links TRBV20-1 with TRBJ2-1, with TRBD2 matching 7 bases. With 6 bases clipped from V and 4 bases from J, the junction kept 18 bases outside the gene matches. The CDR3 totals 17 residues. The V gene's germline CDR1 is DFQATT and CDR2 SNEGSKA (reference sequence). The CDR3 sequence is CSATTGAPSGVYNEQFF. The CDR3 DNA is TGCAGTGCCACTACCGGGGCTCCTAGCGGAGTATACAATGAGCAGTTCTTC.

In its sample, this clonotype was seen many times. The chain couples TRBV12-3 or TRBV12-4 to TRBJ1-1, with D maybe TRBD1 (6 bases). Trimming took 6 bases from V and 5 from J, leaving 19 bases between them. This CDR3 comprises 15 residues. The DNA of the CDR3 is TGTGCCAGCAGCCCCCTTACAGGGTCAAGGACTGAAGCTTTCTTT. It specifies CASSPLTGSRTEAFF.

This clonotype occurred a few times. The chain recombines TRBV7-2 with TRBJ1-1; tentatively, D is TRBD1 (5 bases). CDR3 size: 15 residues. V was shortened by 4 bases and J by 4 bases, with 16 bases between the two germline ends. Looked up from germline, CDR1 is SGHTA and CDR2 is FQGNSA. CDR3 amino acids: CASSSRSRGVTEAFF. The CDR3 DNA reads TGTGCCAGCAGCTCCCGGTCCCGGGGCGTCACTGAAGCTTTCTTT.

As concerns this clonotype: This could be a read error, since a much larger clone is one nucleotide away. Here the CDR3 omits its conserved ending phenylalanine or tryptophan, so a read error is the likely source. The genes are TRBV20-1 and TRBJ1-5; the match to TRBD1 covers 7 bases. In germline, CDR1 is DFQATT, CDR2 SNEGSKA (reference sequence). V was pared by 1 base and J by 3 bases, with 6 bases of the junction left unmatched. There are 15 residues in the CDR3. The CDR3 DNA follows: TGCAGTGCTAGAGGAGCAGGGGGATTCAATCAGCCCCAGCATTGT. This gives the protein CSARGAGGFNQPQHC.